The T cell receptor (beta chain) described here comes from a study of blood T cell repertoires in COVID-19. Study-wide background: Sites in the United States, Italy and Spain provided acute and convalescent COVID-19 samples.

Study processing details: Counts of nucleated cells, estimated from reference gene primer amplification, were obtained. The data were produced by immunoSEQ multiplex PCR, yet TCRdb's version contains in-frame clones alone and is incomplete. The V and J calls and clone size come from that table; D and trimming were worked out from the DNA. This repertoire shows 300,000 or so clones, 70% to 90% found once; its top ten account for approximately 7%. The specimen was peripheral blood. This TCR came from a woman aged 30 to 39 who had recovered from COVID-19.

CDR3 in DNA: TGTGCCAGCAGTGAGATAACAATCCAACAGCCCCAGCATTTT. Its translation: CASSEITIQQPQHF. This sequence joins TRBV6-1 and TRBJ1-5; D unclear. The V end was cut by 3 bases, the J end by 7 bases, with 13 bases between. Per the germline V gene, CDR1 is MNHNS and CDR2 is SASEGT. This CDR3 has 14 residues.